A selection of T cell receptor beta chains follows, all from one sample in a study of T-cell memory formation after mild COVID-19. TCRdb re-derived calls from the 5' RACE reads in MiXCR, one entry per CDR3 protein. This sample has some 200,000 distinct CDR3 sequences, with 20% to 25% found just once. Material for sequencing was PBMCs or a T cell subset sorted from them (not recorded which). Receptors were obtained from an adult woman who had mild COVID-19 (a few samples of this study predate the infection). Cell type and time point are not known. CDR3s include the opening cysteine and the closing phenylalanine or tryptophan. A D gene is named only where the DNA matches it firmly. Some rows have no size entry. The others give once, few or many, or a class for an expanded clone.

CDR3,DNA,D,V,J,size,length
CASSLRDTRNTEAFF,TGTGCCAGCAGCCTCCGGGACACAAGGAACACTGAAGCTTTCTTT,.,TRBV7-9,TRBJ1-1,.,15
CASSSYLTDYTEAFF,TGTGCCAGCAGCTCCTACCTGACAGACTACACTGAAGCTTTCTTT,.,TRBV5-5,TRBJ1-1,few,15
CASSPQTSGSYNEQFF,TGTGCCAGCAGTCCTCAGACTAGCGGGAGCTACAATGAGCAGTTCTTC,TRBD2,TRBV12-3/TRBV12-4,TRBJ2-1,few,16
CASSLGETPEQFF,TGCGCCAGCAGCTTGGGGGAGACCCCCGAGCAGTTCTTC,.,TRBV5-1,TRBJ2-1,.,13
CASSRDSWNEQYF,TGCGCCAGCAGCCGAGACAGTTGGAACGAGCAGTACTTC,.,TRBV4-3,TRBJ2-7,few,13
CSASPYHRGSGQFF,TGCAGTGCTAGTCCTTACCACAGGGGAAGTGGGCAGTTCTTC,TRBD1,TRBV20-1,TRBJ2-1,.,14
CASLALFSGNSPLHF,TGTGCCAGCTTGGCCCTTTTCAGCGGGAATTCACCCCTCCACTTT,.,TRBV6-2/TRBV6-3,TRBJ1-6,.,15
CASSYSPGGEQYF,TGTGCCAGCAGTTACTCACCGGGGGGCGAACAGTACTTC,.,TRBV6-5,TRBJ2-7,few,13
CASSLTQYPYEQYF,TGTGCCAGCAGTTTGACCCAGTATCCCTACGAGCAGTACTTC,.,TRBV12-3/TRBV12-4,TRBJ2-7,few,14
CASSSTGTVNTEAFF,TGTGCCAGCAGCTCAACCGGGACGGTGAACACTGAAGCTTTCTTT,.,TRBV7-9,TRBJ1-1,few,15
CASSWGGPSTDTQYF,TGTGCCAGCAGCTGGGGCGGCCCTAGCACAGATACGCAGTATTTT,.,TRBV7-9,TRBJ2-3,.,15
CASSQTGDTLVYGYTF,TGTGCCAGCAGTCAGACAGGGGACACTTTAGTCTATGGCTACACCTTC,TRBD1,TRBV2,TRBJ1-2,.,16
CASSLPMNTEAFF,TGTGCCAGCAGCTTACCCATGAACACTGAAGCTTTCTTT,.,TRBV7-9,TRBJ1-1,few,13
CASSQGQPNTEVFF,TGCGCCAGCAGCCAGGGACAACCGAACACTGAAGTTTTCTTT,.,TRBV4-1,TRBJ1-1,.,14
CATSRDLYTTGELFF,TGTGCCACCAGCAGAGATTTATATACCACCGGGGAGCTGTTTTTT,.,TRBV15,TRBJ2-2,.,15
CASSFGGTGMNTEAFF,TGTGCCAGCAGCTTCGGGGGGACAGGGATGAACACTGAAGCTTTCTTT,TRBD1,TRBV5-4,TRBJ1-1,few,16
CASRSTSGKYNEQFF,TGTGCCAGCAGGTCCACTAGCGGGAAGTACAATGAGCAGTTCTTC,TRBD2,TRBV6-5,TRBJ2-1,few,15
CASSLGGAQETQYF,TGTGCCAGCAGCTTGGGGGGTGCCCAAGAGACCCAGTACTTC,.,TRBV7-9,TRBJ2-5,few,14
CAWRPAGGFDEQYF,TGTGCCTGGAGACCAGCGGGAGGGTTCGACGAGCAGTACTTC,TRBD2,TRBV30,TRBJ2-7,few,14
CASSLRPYYEQYF,TGTGCCAGCAGCTTAAGGCCCTACTACGAGCAGTACTTC,.,TRBV5-6,TRBJ2-7,.,13
CSALFRDRLDFYEQYF,TGCAGTGCATTATTTCGGGACAGGCTAGATTTCTACGAGCAGTACTTC,TRBD1,TRBV20-1,TRBJ2-7,.,16
CASSYTGGEPYEQYF,TGTGCCAGCAGCTATACGGGCGGGGAACCCTACGAGCAGTACTTC,.,TRBV7-9,TRBJ2-7,few,15
CASSSVGTDTQYF,TGTGCCAGCAGCTCCGTCGGCACAGATACGCAGTATTTT,.,TRBV7-2,TRBJ2-3,few,13
CASSLAGGPGGEAFF,TGTGCCAGCAGCTTGGCAGGGGGCCCAGGGGGTGAAGCTTTCTTT,TRBD1,TRBV7-9,TRBJ1-1,.,15
CASSGMTSGLSYEQYF,TGTGCCAGCAGCGGAATGACTAGCGGACTGTCCTACGAGCAGTACTTC,TRBD2,TRBV2,TRBJ2-7,.,16
CASSRGDTGELFF,TGCGCCAGCAGCAGGGGGGACACCGGGGAGCTGTTTTTT,.,TRBV5-1,TRBJ2-2,.,13
CASSQAQVAVDGYTF,TGTGCCAGCAGCCAAGCACAAGTCGCGGTGGATGGCTACACCTTC,.,TRBV4-2,TRBJ1-2,.,15
CASSSGTEDEKLFF,TGCGCCAGCAGCAGTGGGACAGAAGATGAAAAACTGTTTTTT,TRBD1,TRBV5-1,TRBJ1-4,few,14
CASSIGGENEQFF,TGTGCCAGTAGTATAGGAGGGGAGAATGAGCAGTTCTTC,.,TRBV19,TRBJ2-1,once,13
CASLILAGVGDTQYF,TGTGCCAGCCTCATACTAGCGGGGGTAGGAGATACGCAGTATTTT,TRBD2,TRBV6-1,TRBJ2-3,few,15
CASSYGGEGNEQFF,TGTGCCAGCAGTTACGGGGGAGAGGGGAATGAGCAGTTCTTC,.,TRBV27,TRBJ2-1,.,14
CASSYLAGVETQYF,TGTGCCAGCAGTTACCTAGCGGGGGTGGAGACCCAGTACTTC,TRBD2,TRBV5-6,TRBJ2-5,once,14
CASSPLPGSGGPGDTQYF,TGTGCCAGCAGTCCACTCCCTGGGAGCGGGGGGCCAGGGGATACGCAGTATTTT,TRBD2,TRBV6-5,TRBJ2-3,.,18
CASSGDRGRTDTQYF,TGTGCCAGCAGCGGAGACAGGGGGCGTACAGATACGCAGTATTTT,TRBD1,TRBV7-6,TRBJ2-3,.,15
CASSRDGHEQYF,TGCGCCAGCAGCCGGGACGGCCACGAGCAGTACTTC,.,TRBV5-1,TRBJ2-7,.,12
CASSVAWGTGELFF,TGTGCCAGCAGCGTAGCGTGGGGCACCGGGGAGCTGTTTTTT,.,TRBV9,TRBJ2-2,.,14
CSVEGDLAEAFF,TGCAGCGTTGAGGGGGATCTGGCTGAAGCTTTCTTT,.,TRBV29-1,TRBJ1-1,.,12
CASSFGGAEAFF,TGTGCCAGCAGCTTTGGAGGTGCTGAAGCTTTCTTT,.,TRBV7-9,TRBJ1-1,.,12
CASSLDSEQFF,TGTGCCAGCAGCTTAGACTCCGAGCAGTTCTTC,.,TRBV7-9,TRBJ2-1,few,11
CASIEGQMNTEAFF,TGTGCCAGCATCGAGGGACAAATGAACACTGAAGCTTTCTTT,.,TRBV2,TRBJ1-1,few,14
CATSRALAHNEQFF,TGTGCCACCAGCAGAGCCCTCGCCCACAATGAGCAGTTCTTC,.,TRBV15,TRBJ2-1,.,14
CASSLWGPLGNTIYF,TGTGCCAGCAGCTTATGGGGCCCTTTGGGAAACACCATATATTTT,.,TRBV5-6,TRBJ1-3,few,15
CASSLVRTPYEQYF,TGTGCCAGCAGCTTAGTTCGGACCCCCTACGAGCAGTACTTC,.,TRBV7-9,TRBJ2-7,few,14
CASLQGSNQPQHF,TGTGCCAGCCTCCAGGGAAGCAATCAGCCCCAGCATTTT,.,TRBV2,TRBJ1-5,.,13
CSARDLQTGRTSEQFF,TGCAGTGCTAGAGACCTGCAGACAGGGAGGACATCTGAGCAGTTCTTC,.,TRBV20-1,TRBJ2-1,few,16
CASSWVGGTEAFF,TGCGCCAGCAGCTGGGTAGGGGGGACTGAAGCTTTCTTT,.,TRBV5-1,TRBJ1-1,few,13
CASSQDPGTILYEQYF,TGCGCCAGCAGCCAGGACCCCGGGACAATTCTCTACGAGCAGTACTTC,.,TRBV4-1,TRBJ2-7,.,16
CASSSSRYTDTQYF,TGTGCCAGCAGCTCCAGCAGGTATACAGATACGCAGTATTTT,.,TRBV27,TRBJ2-3,.,14
CASTGGVNEQFF,TGTGCCAGCACCGGCGGAGTCAATGAGCAGTTCTTC,.,TRBV2,TRBJ2-1,few,12
CASYPTGPTEAFF,TGTGCCAGCTATCCGACAGGCCCTACTGAAGCTTTCTTT,.,TRBV6-1,TRBJ1-1,.,13
CASSAQTYSNQPQHF,TGTGCCAGCAGTGCCCAGACTTATAGCAATCAGCCCCAGCATTTT,.,TRBV6-1,TRBJ1-5,.,15
CASSLAGAVAAFF,TGTGCCAGCAGTCTCGCGGGGGCCGTAGCAGCTTTCTTT,.,TRBV6-2/TRBV6-3,TRBJ1-1,.,13
CASSQIADQETQYF,TGTGCCAGCAGCCAGATAGCTGACCAAGAGACCCAGTACTTC,.,TRBV16,TRBJ2-5,few,14
CASSLASGGRALPGELFF,TGTGCCAGCAGCTTAGCGTCTGGCGGGAGGGCCCTTCCCGGGGAGCTGTTTTTT,TRBD2,TRBV7-9,TRBJ2-2,few,18
CASSPPGEEAFF,TGTGCCAGCTCACCCCCGGGAGAAGAAGCTTTCTTT,.,TRBV18,TRBJ1-1,.,12